The rows below give T cell receptor beta chains drawn from one sample of a study of beta chain features in type 1 diabetes. Sequencing was performed with immunoSEQ multiplex PCR; in TCRdb, only in-frame clones are kept and a portion is missing. The profile shows approximately 400,000 clones, about 15% of them singletons. The sample taken for sequencing was naive CD4+ T cells from blood. The receptors originated from a woman between 18 and 29 years old in good health. Both conserved end residues are trimmed from each CDR3. Fields, in order: J gene, V gene, CDR3 length, CDR3 protein.

TRBJ2-1,TRBV5-4,10,ASSRDSNEQF
TRBJ2-5,TRBV28,10,ASREPLETQY
TRBJ2-7,TRBV28,13,ASSLPDRGSYEQY
TRBJ2-1,TRBV2,11,AGADRVPNEQF
TRBJ2-7,TRBV10-3,11,AISDQAEREQY
TRBJ1-1,TRBV29-1,11,SVSTRTGTEAF
TRBJ1-1,TRBV23-1,12,ASTSGGLNTEAF
TRBJ1-4,TRBV19,11,ASSIRGREKLF
TRBJ2-7,TRBV9,11,ASSLQGAHEQY
TRBJ1-5,TRBV5-6,13,ASTFFRGRAQPQH
TRBJ1-1,TRBV18,13,ASSPPSRQNTEAF
TRBJ2-7,TRBV7-9,11,ASSPPDNYEQY
TRBJ2-7,TRBV4-1,14,ASSQGVFRAASEQY
TRBJ2-3,TRBV4-2,13,ASNPEATSTDTQY
TRBJ2-5,TRBV6-5,12,ASSYGGRAETQY
TRBJ2-4,TRBV30,9,AWSRGYIQY
TRBJ2-2,TRBV28,11,ASSPFVTGELF
TRBJ1-1,TRBV4-3,13,ASSQGGQGSTEAF
TRBJ2-1,TRBV5-1,11,ASSFPGLSEQF
TRBJ2-2,TRBV5-4,13,ASSLGMTGAGELF
TRBJ1-2,TRBV9,11,ASSVQGGYGYT
TRBJ2-6,TRBV10-3,12,AISDNSGANVLT
TRBJ2-7,TRBV7-9,13,ASRETSGSSYEQY
TRBJ1-2,TRBV19,10,ASRGTAYGYT
TRBJ2-4,TRBV10-3,11,ATQGATKNIQY
TRBJ2-1,TRBV30,11,AWSRTGYNEQF